A selection of T cell receptor beta chains follows, all from one sample in a study of cytomegalovirus exposure and HLA in healthy donors. Assay: immunoSEQ multiplex PCR; the TCRdb copy retains only in-frame clones and omits some. Of about 130,000 clones listed, 80% are singletons. Sequenced material: PBMCs. All receptors come from a man aged 30 to 39 in good health and CMV-seropositive. Both conserved end residues are part of each CDR3. A D gene is named only where the DNA matches it firmly. Not all rows give a size; the values are once, few, many and, for expanded clones, a class.

d_call j_call clone_size v_call cdr3_length cdr3_aa cdr3_nt
TRBD1 TRBJ1-3 NA TRBV5-1 16 CASSLAPGTGGNTIYF TGCGCCAGCAGCTTGGCCCCTGGGACAGGTGGAAACACCATATATTTT
TRBD1 TRBJ1-6 once TRBV5-1 15 CASSTGGQAVSRLHF TGCGCCAGCAGCACTGGTGGACAGGCCGTATCTCGCCTCCACTTT
NA TRBJ1-5 NA TRBV2 15 CASTEVWEINQPQHF TGTGCCAGCACGGAGGTGTGGGAGATCAATCAGCCCCAGCATTTT
NA TRBJ2-7 NA TRBV27 11 CASSSRYEQYF TGTGCCAGCAGCTCCAGGTACGAGCAGTACTTC
TRBD1 TRBJ1-6 NA TRBV5-1 16 CASSDGQATYNSPLHF TGCGCCAGCAGCGACGGACAGGCCACCTATAATTCACCCCTCCACTTT
NA TRBJ2-3 few TRBV5-8 13 CASSLGTADTQYF TGTGCCAGCAGCTTGGGGACAGCCGATACGCAGTATTTT
NA TRBJ2-1 NA TRBV7-9 11 CASSLGVEQFF TGTGCCAGCAGCTTAGGAGTTGAGCAGTTCTTC
NA TRBJ1-2 few TRBV18 15 CASSPALGTTLGYTF TGTGCCAGCTCACCCGCTTTGGGGACAACATTGGGCTACACCTTC
NA TRBJ1-1 NA TRBV25-1 13 CASRASGVTEAFF TGTGCCAGCAGGGCGAGCGGGGTGACTGAAGCTTTCTTT
NA TRBJ2-7 NA TRBV18 13 CASSTTGSSEQYF TGTGCCAGCTCAACGACAGGATCGTCCGAGCAGTACTTC
TRBD1 TRBJ1-5 NA TRBV28 12 CASSDRDQPQHF TGTGCCAGCAGTGACAGGGATCAGCCCCAGCATTTT